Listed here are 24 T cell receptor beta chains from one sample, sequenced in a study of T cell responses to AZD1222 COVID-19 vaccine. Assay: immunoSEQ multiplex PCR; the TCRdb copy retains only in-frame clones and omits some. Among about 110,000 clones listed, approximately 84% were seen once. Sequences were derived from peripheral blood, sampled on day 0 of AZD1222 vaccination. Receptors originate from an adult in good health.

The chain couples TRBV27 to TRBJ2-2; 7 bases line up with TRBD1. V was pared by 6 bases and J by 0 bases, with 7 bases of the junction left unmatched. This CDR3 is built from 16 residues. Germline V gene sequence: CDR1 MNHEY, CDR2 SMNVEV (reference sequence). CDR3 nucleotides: TGTGCCAGCAGGCGACAGGGCTTAGCGAACACCGGGGAGCTGTTTTTT. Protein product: CASRRQGLANTGELFF.

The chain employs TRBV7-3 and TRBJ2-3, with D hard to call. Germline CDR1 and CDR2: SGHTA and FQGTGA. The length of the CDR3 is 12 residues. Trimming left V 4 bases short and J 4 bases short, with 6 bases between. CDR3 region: CASSSVADTQYF. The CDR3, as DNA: TGTGCCAGCAGCTCGGTCGCAGATACGCAGTATTTT.

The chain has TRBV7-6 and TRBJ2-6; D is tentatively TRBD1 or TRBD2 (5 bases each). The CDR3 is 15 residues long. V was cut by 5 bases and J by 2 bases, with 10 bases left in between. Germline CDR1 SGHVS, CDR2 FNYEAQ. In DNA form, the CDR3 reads TGTGCCAGCAGCCCCGGGACGACTGGGGCCAACGTCCTGACTTTC. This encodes CASSPGTTGANVLTF. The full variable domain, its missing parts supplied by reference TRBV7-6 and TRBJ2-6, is GAGVSQSPRYKVTKRGQDVALRCDPISGHVSLYWYRQALGQGPEFLTYFNYEAQQDKSGLPNDRFSAERPEGSISTLTIQRTEQRDSAMYRCASSPGTTGANVLTFGAGSRLTVL.

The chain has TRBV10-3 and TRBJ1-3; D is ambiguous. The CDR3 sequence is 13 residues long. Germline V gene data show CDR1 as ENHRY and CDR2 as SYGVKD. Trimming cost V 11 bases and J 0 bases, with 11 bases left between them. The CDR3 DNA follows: TGTGCCCTGCGCCCGAGCTCTGGAAACACCATATATTTT. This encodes CALRPSSGNTIYF.

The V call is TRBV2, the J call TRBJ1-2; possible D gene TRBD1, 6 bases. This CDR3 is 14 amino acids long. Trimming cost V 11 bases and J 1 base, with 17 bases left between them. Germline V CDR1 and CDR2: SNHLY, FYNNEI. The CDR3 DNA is TGTGCCTCCGAGGGCAGGGGAGATAACTATGGCTACACCTTC. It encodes CASEGRGDNYGYTF.

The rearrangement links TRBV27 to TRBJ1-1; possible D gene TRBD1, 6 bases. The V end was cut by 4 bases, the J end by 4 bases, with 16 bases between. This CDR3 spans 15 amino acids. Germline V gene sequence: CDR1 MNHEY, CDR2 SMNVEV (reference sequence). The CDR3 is CASSSYRVAGTEAFF. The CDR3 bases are TGTGCCAGCAGTTCTTACAGGGTAGCGGGCACTGAAGCTTTCTTT.

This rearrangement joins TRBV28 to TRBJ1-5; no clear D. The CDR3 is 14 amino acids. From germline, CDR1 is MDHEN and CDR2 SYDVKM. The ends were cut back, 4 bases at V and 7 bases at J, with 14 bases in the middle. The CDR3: CASSSSLLRQPQHF. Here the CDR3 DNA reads TGTGCCAGCAGTTCCTCCCTCCTTAGACAGCCCCAGCATTTT.

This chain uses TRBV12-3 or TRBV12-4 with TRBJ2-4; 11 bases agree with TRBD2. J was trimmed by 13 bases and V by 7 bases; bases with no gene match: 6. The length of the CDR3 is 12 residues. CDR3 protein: CASNRGLAEQYF. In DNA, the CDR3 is TGTGCCAGCAACCGGGGACTAGCGGAACAGTACTTC.

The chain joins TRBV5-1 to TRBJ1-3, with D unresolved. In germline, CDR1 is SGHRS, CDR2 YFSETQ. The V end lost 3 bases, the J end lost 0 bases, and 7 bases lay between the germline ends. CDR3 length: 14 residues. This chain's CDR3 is CASSSAVSGNTIYF. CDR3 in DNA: TGCGCCAGCAGCTCGGCGGTCTCTGGAAACACCATATATTTT. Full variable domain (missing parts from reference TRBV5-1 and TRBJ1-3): KAGVTQTPRYLIKTRGQQVTLSCSPISGHRSVSWYQQTPGQGLQFLFEYFSETQRNKGNFPGRFSGRQFSNSRSEMNVSTLELGDSALYLCASSSAVSGNTIYFGEGSWLTVV.

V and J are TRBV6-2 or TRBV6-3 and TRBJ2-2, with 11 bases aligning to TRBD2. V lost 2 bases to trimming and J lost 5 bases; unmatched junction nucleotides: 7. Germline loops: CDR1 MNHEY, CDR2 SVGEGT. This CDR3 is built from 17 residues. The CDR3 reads CASSYDTGLAGTGELFF. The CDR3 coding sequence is TGTGCCAGCAGTTACGACACTGGACTAGCGGGTACCGGGGAGCTGTTTTTT.

CDR3 sequence reads: CARGPGQGNEKLFF. The CDR3 DNA sequence: TGTGCCAGGGGGCCGGGACAGGGAAATGAAAAACTGTTTTTT. The chain links TRBV11-3 to TRBJ1-4, with TRBD1 matching over 9 bases. The V gene's germline CDR1 is SGHNT and CDR2 YENEEA. The length of the CDR3 is 14 residues. With 9 bases clipped from V and 5 bases from J, the junction kept 7 bases outside the gene matches.

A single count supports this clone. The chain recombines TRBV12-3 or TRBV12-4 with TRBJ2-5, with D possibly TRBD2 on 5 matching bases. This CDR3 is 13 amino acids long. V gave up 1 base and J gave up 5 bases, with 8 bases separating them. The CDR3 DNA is TGTGCCAGCAGTTTAGGGGAGAGCGAGACCCAGTACTTC. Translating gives CASSLGESETQYF.

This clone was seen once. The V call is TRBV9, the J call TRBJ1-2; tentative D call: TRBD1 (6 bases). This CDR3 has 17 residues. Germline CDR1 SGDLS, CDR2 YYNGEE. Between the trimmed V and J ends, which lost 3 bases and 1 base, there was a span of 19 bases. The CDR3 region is CASSALGQGTYNYGYTF. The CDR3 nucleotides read TGTGCCAGCAGCGCACTGGGGCAGGGGACATATAACTATGGCTACACCTTC.

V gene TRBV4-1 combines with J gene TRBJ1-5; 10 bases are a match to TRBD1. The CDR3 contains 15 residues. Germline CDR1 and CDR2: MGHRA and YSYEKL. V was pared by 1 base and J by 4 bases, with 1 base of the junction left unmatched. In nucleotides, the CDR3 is TGCGCCAGCAGCCAAGGGGACAGGGGTAATCAGCCCCAGCATTTT. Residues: CASSQGDRGNQPQHF.

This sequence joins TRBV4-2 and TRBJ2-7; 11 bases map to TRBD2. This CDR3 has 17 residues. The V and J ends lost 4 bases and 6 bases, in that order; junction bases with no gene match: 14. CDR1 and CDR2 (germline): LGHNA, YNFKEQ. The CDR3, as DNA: TGTGCCAGCAGCCGGGGTAAGGGGACTAGCGGAGGGCCCGAGCAGTACTTC. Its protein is CASSRGKGTSGGPEQYF.

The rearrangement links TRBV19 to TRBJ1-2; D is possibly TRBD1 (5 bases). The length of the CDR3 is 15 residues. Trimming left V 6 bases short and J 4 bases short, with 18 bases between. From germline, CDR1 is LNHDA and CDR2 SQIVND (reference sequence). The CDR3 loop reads CASRTGRASAYGYTF. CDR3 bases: TGTGCCAGTAGAACAGGCCGGGCCAGCGCCTATGGCTACACCTTC.

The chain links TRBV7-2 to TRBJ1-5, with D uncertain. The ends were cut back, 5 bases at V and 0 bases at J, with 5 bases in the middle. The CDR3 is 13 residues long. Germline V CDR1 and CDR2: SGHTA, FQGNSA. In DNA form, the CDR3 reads TGTGCCAGCAGCCCAAATAGCAATCAGCCCCAGCATTTT. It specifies CASSPNSNQPQHF. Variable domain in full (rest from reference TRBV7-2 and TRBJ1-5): GAGVSQSPSNKVTEKGKDVELRCDPISGHTALYWYRQSLGQGLEFLIYFQGNSAPDKSGLPSDRFSAERTGGSVSTLTIQRTQQEDSAVYLCASSPNSNQPQHFGDGTRLSIL.

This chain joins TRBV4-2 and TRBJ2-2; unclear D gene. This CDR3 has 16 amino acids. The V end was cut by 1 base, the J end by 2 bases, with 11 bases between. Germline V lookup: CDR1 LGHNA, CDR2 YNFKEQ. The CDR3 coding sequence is TGTGCCAGCAGCCAAGTCGTGGCAGCCAACACCGGGGAGCTGTTTTTT. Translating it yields CASSQVVAANTGELFF.

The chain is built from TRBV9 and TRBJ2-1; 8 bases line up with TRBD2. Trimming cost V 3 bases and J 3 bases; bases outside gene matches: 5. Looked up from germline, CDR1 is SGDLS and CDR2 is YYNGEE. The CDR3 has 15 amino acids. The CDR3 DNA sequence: TGTGCCAGCAGCGGCGGGGGGCGGCTCTACAATGAGCAGTTCTTC. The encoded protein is CASSGGGRLYNEQFF.

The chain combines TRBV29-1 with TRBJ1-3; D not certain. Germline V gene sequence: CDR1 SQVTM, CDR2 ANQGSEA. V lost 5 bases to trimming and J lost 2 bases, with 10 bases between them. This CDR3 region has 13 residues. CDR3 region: CSVCVGAGNTIYF. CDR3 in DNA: TGCAGCGTTTGTGTGGGAGCTGGAAACACCATATATTTT.

The CDR3 nucleotides are TGTGCCAGCAGCTTAGAGGGGGACAGGAACACTGAAGCTTTCTTT. It yields the protein CASSLEGDRNTEAFF. This rearrangement joins TRBV11-3 to TRBJ1-1; 7 nucleotides agree with TRBD1. Germline loops: CDR1 SGHNT, CDR2 YENEEA. This CDR3 spans 15 amino acids. With V trimmed by 0 bases and J by 1 base, 2 bases remained unmatched.

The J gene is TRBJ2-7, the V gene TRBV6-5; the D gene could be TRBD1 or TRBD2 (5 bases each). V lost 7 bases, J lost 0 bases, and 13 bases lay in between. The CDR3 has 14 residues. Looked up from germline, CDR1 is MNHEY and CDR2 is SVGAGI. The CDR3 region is CASIPAGGSYEQYF. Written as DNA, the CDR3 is TGTGCCAGCATTCCCGCTGGGGGCTCCTACGAGCAGTACTTC.

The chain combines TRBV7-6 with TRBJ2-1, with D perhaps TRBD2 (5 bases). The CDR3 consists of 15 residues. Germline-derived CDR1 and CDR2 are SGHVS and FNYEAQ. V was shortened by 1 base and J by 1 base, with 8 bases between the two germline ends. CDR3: CASSLGTGSYNEQFF. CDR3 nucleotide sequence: TGTGCCAGCAGCTTAGGGACGGGGTCCTACAATGAGCAGTTCTTC.

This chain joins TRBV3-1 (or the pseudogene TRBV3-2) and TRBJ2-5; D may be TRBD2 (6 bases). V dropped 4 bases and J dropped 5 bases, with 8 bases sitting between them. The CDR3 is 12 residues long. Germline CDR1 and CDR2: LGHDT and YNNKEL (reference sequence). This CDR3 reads CASSPRGETQYF. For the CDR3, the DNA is TGTGCCAGCAGCCCACGGGGGGAGACCCAGTACTTC.